A single sample gave rise to the 10 T cell receptor beta chains below, sequenced in a study of Graves' ophthalmopathy and Graves' hyperthyroidism. RNA transcripts were the source from which TCR beta CDR3 regions were amplified. First-round RT-PCR with HTBI primers preceded a second-round multiplex PCR. TCRdb re-called the multiplex PCR reads with MiXCR, one entry per CDR3 protein. The sample shows over 650,000 distinct CDR3 sequences, roughly 39% of them seen only once. Sequenced sample: peripheral blood. These TCRs come from an adult man with Graves' ophthalmopathy.

This chain links TRBV5-1 with TRBJ2-2; 11 bases are shared with TRBD2. Germline CDR1 SGHRS, CDR2 YFSETQ. This CDR3 comprises 16 residues. V was clipped by 4 bases and J by 7 bases; unmatched bases: 9. CDR3 coding DNA: TGCGCCAGCAGCCAAGAAGTCGGGACTAGCGGCGGGGAGCTGTTTTTT. As protein: CASSQEVGTSGGELFF. The full variable domain, in which reference TRBV5-1 and TRBJ2-2 provide the parts outside the CDR3, is KAGVTQTPRYLIKTRGQQVTLSCSPISGHRSVSWYQQTPGQGLQFLFEYFSETQRNKGNFPGRFSGRQFSNSRSEMNVSTLELGDSALYLCASSQEVGTSGGELFFGEGSRLTVL.

Points on this clonotype: This sequence may be a read error, since a much larger clone differs from it by one base. V is TRBV11-2 and J is TRBJ2-1; possible D gene TRBD1, 5 bases. The DNA end favors TRBJ2-7, so the J call may be wrong. The CDR3 covers 12 residues. In germline, CDR1 is SGHAT, CDR2 FQNNGV. In nucleotides, the CDR3 is TGTGTCAGCAGCTTAGGGGCGGACGAGCAGTACTTC. Translation gives CVSSLGADEQYF.

The gene calls are TRBV7-2 and TRBJ2-5; 12 bases agree with TRBD1. J was trimmed by 7 bases and V by 4 bases; bases with no gene match: 10. The germline CDR1 and CDR2 sequences are SGHTA and FQGNSA. This CDR3 comprises 16 residues. The CDR3 sequence is CASSSRPGTGGATQYF. The DNA for the CDR3 is TGTGCCAGCAGCTCTCGTCCCGGGACAGGGGGCGCGACCCAGTACTTC.

This clonotype was picked up many times. The V call is TRBV9, the J call TRBJ1-6; D gene ambiguous. The germline gives CDR1 SGDLS, CDR2 YYNGEE. This CDR3 has 15 residues. Trimming cost V 2 bases and J 6 bases, with 12 bases left between them. The CDR3 sequence: CASSVGGLGNSPLHF. As DNA, the CDR3 is TGTGCCAGCAGCGTGGGAGGGCTAGGTAATTCACCCCTCCACTTT. Supplemented by reference TRBV9 and TRBJ1-6, the full variable domain reads DSGVTQTPKHLITATGQRVTLRCSPRSGDLSVYWYQQSLDQGLQFLIQYYNGEERAKGNILERFSAQQFPDLHSELNLSSLELGDSALYFCASSVGGLGNSPLHFGNGTRLTVT.

This clonotype turned up a few times. V usage is TRBV12-3 or TRBV12-4 and J usage is TRBJ2-6; D remains unclear. CDR3 length equals 16 residues. Trimming shortened V by 6 bases and J by 2 bases, and 14 bases separated the two germline ends. CDR3: CASRSIGRTGANVLTF. The CDR3 nucleotides are TGTGCCAGCAGGTCAATCGGACGGACTGGGGCCAACGTCCTGACTTTC.

The V gene is TRBV10-3, the J gene TRBJ1-1; D is perhaps TRBD1 (5 bases). CDR1 and CDR2 from the germline V gene are ENHRY and SYGVKD. The CDR3 is made up of 14 amino acids. V was trimmed by 3 bases and J by 4 bases, leaving 12 bases between them. The chain's CDR3 is CAISDGQGLTEAFF. The DNA of the CDR3 is TGTGCCATCAGTGATGGGCAGGGCCTCACTGAAGCTTTCTTT.

The rearrangement joins TRBV6-6 to TRBJ2-7; D unclear. The CDR3 is 13 amino acids. Germline CDR1 is MNHNY and CDR2 is SVGAGI (reference sequence). With 2 bases removed from V and 1 base from J, the gap between germline ends came to 6 bases. CDR3 in amino acids: CASSYVPSYEQYF. The CDR3 nucleotides read TGTGCCAGCAGTTACGTGCCATCCTACGAGCAGTACTTC.

This clonotype appeared once. This chain connects TRBV24-1 to TRBJ1-5; 7 positions match TRBD1. The junction had 9 bases not matched to a gene; V was cut back by 11 bases and J by 6 bases. This CDR3 is built from 13 residues. In germline, CDR1 is KGHDR, CDR2 SFDVKD. Here the CDR3 reads CAIRGGWGQPQHF. The CDR3 DNA reads as TGTGCCATCAGGGGGGGCTGGGGTCAGCCCCAGCATTTT.

This clonotype was observed a handful of times. V gene TRBV12-3 or TRBV12-4 combines with J gene TRBJ1-6; no definite D call. V was shortened by 4 bases and J by 0 bases, with 25 bases between the two germline ends. The CDR3 extends over 21 amino acids. In DNA form, the CDR3 reads TGTGCCAGCAGTTCCGTCCCCTTTCCTCAGCTCCATAGCTCCTATAATTCACCCCTCCACTTT. Translated, it gives CASSSVPFPQLHSSYNSPLHF.

This clonotype was seen a few times. Written as DNA, the CDR3 is TGTGCCAGCAGCTTGGGTCCGGGACAGGTAATCTATGGCTACACCTTC. This translates into CASSLGPGQVIYGYTF. The chain couples TRBV7-9 to TRBJ1-2; 8 nucleotides match TRBD1. The V gene's germline CDR1 is SEHNR and CDR2 FQNEAQ (reference sequence). This CDR3 is 16 amino acids long. Trimming removed 3 bases from V and 4 bases from J; junction bases left unmatched: 10. Using reference TRBV7-9 and TRBJ1-2 for the parts outside the CDR3, the full variable domain is DTGVSQNPRHKITKRGQNVTFRCDPISEHNRLYWYRQTLGQGPEFLTYFQNEAQLEKSRLLSDRFSAERPKGSFSTLEIQRTEQGDSAMYLCASSLGPGQVIYGYTFGSGTRLTVV.